The rows below give T cell receptor beta chains drawn from one sample of a study of sequential checkpoint blockade in melanoma. Produced via immunoSEQ multiplex PCR; TCRdb's table is partial and in-frame only. The top ten clones hold around 19% of a sample with about 2,500 clones, more than 12% of them seen once. Source: tumor tissue (inferred from file names), taken from a patient given nivolumab and ipilimumab in sequence. These receptors were obtained from a human donor with melanoma. Each CDR3 is given with its conserved first and last residue. D genes are given only for firm matches. Clone sizes are given selectively: once, few, many, or a class where the clone is expanded.

D: -
length: 15
V: TRBV11-3
J: TRBJ1-2
size: many
DNA: TGTGCCAGCACCTGGGACGGGGGGGATCAGGATGGCTACACCTTC
CDR3: CASTWDGGDQDGYTF

D: -
length: 15
V: TRBV6-8
J: TRBJ2-2
size: medium-sized
DNA: TGTGCCAGCAGCTACAGTCAGACTAGCACCGGGGAGCTGTTTTTT
CDR3: CASSYSQTSTGELFF

D: -
length: 16
V: TRBV11-3
J: TRBJ2-6
size: medium-sized
DNA: TGTGCCAGCAGCCAACGGAGGGTCTCCGGGGCCAACGTCCTGACTTTC
CDR3: CASSQRRVSGANVLTF

D: -
length: 14
V: TRBV25-1
J: TRBJ2-5
size: -
DNA: TGTGCCAGCAGTGAATATCGCGCCACGGGACTCCAGTACTTC
CDR3: CASSEYRATGLQYF

D: -
length: 12
V: TRBV18
J: TRBJ2-7
size: -
DNA: TGTGCCAGCTCACCGGACAGCTACGAGCAGTACTTC
CDR3: CASSPDSYEQYF

D: TRBD1
length: 14
V: TRBV4-1
J: TRBJ1-2
size: medium-sized
DNA: TGCGCCAGCAGCCGAGACAGGGGGCCCGATGGCTACACCTTC
CDR3: CASSRDRGPDGYTF

D: -
length: 14
V: TRBV18
J: TRBJ1-5
size: few
DNA: TGTGCCAGCTCCGGCGGGACCAAGAATCAGCCCCAGCATTTT
CDR3: CASSGGTKNQPQHF

D: -
length: 14
V: TRBV5-1
J: TRBJ2-5
size: -
DNA: TGCGCCAGCAGCTTGTCTGGGACCCACGAGACCCAGTACTTC
CDR3: CASSLSGTHETQYF

D: TRBD1
length: 16
V: TRBV11-3
J: TRBJ1-1
size: medium-sized
DNA: TGTGCCAGCAGCCCGCCCCCGGGACAGGGGGACACTGAAGCTTTCTTT
CDR3: CASSPPPGQGDTEAFF

D: -
length: 16
V: TRBV5-1
J: TRBJ2-2
size: -
DNA: TGCGCCAGCAGCTTGGTGGCGGGGTCGTCTACCGGGGAGCTGTTTTTT
CDR3: CASSLVAGSSTGELFF

D: -
length: 14
V: TRBV11-3
J: TRBJ1-2
size: many
DNA: TGTGCCAGCAGCTTAGATATGAGGTCCTATGGCTACACCTTC
CDR3: CASSLDMRSYGYTF

D: -
length: 14
V: TRBV6-8
J: TRBJ2-3
size: -
DNA: TGTGCCAGCAGTTTCCCCCGCCCGGGCGATACGCAGTATTTT
CDR3: CASSFPRPGDTQYF

D: -
length: 13
V: TRBV14
J: TRBJ1-1
size: few
DNA: TGTGCCACAAAAAGAACGGTGAACACTGAAGCTTTCTTT
CDR3: CATKRTVNTEAFF

D: TRBD1
length: 14
V: TRBV6-8
J: TRBJ2-7
size: medium-sized
DNA: TGTGCCAGCAACCCGGGACAGGGGGCGCGCGAGCAGTACTTC
CDR3: CASNPGQGAREQYF

D: TRBD1
length: 14
V: TRBV11-3
J: TRBJ1-6
size: medium-sized
DNA: TGTGCCAGCATAGGCAGGACAGGGGATTCACCCCTCCACTTT
CDR3: CASIGRTGDSPLHF

D: -
length: 16
V: TRBV9
J: TRBJ2-6
size: many
DNA: TGTGCCAGCAGCCTGTCCTCAAGGGTTGGGGCCAACGTCCTGACTTTC
CDR3: CASSLSSRVGANVLTF

D: -
length: 14
V: TRBV11-3
J: TRBJ1-6
size: many
DNA: TGTGCCAGCAGCTTGGAGGATTATAATTCACCCCTCCACTTT
CDR3: CASSLEDYNSPLHF

D: -
length: 16
V: TRBV11-3
J: TRBJ2-2
size: medium-sized
DNA: TGTGCCAGCAGGTTGGAGGGGACAGAGAACACCGGGGAGCTGTTTTTT
CDR3: CASRLEGTENTGELFF

D: -
length: 14
V: TRBV30
J: TRBJ2-4
size: few
DNA: TGTGCCTGGAGTGTGAATCCGGCGAGAAACATTCAGTACTTC
CDR3: CAWSVNPARNIQYF

D: TRBD2
length: 18
V: TRBV11-3
J: TRBJ2-1
size: many
DNA: TGTGCCAGCAGCACGGAACTAGCGGGGGGTCCTGCGGACAATGAGCAGTTCTTC
CDR3: CASSTELAGGPADNEQFF

D: -
length: 16
V: TRBV5-1
J: TRBJ1-6
size: -
DNA: TGCGCCAGCAGCCTGGGCCAGAGAAGCACTAATTCACCCCTCCACTTT
CDR3: CASSLGQRSTNSPLHF

D: TRBD1
length: 15
V: TRBV6-9
J: TRBJ1-4
size: few
DNA: TGTGCCAGCATCCACGGTAGGAGGGGGCACGAAAAACTGTTTTTT
CDR3: CASIHGRRGHEKLFF

D: TRBD1
length: 16
V: TRBV11-3
J: TRBJ2-7
size: many
DNA: TGTGCCAGCAGCCATACCCCGGGACAGGGGGTCTACGAGCAGTACTTC
CDR3: CASSHTPGQGVYEQYF

D: TRBD1
length: 15
V: TRBV10-3
J: TRBJ1-1
size: medium-sized
DNA: TGTGCCATCAGTGAGTCTGGGACAGGGAGCGCTGAAGCTTTCTTT
CDR3: CAISESGTGSAEAFF

D: -
length: 16
V: TRBV9
J: TRBJ1-6
size: medium-sized
DNA: TGTGCCAGCAGTGAAGAGGTGAGGGCTGGGAATTCACCCCTCCACTTT
CDR3: CASSEEVRAGNSPLHF

D: -
length: 14
V: TRBV11-3
J: TRBJ2-1
size: few
DNA: TGTGCCAGCAGCCCGGTGGCTGAATACAATGAGCAGTTCTTC
CDR3: CASSPVAEYNEQFF

D: -
length: 13
V: TRBV6-8
J: TRBJ1-5
size: -
DNA: TGTGCCAGCAGTTACTCGACGGGGCAGCCCCAGCATTTT
CDR3: CASSYSTGQPQHF

D: -
length: 15
V: TRBV5-1
J: TRBJ1-6
size: -
DNA: TGCGCCAGCAGCTTCTCTGCCCGGGATAATTCACCCCTCCACTTT
CDR3: CASSFSARDNSPLHF

D: -
length: 13
V: TRBV30
J: TRBJ1-3
size: -
DNA: TGTGCCTGGATAGTACAATCTGGAAACACCATATATTTT
CDR3: CAWIVQSGNTIYF